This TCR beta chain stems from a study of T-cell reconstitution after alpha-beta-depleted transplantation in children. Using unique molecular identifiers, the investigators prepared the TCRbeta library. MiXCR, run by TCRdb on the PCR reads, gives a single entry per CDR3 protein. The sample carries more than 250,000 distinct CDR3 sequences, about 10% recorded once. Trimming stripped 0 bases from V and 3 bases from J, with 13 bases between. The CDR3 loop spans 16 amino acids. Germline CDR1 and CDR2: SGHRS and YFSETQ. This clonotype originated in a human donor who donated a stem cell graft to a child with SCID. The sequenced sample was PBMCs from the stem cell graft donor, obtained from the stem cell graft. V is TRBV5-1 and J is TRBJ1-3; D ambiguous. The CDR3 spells CASSLGNGRDGNTIYF. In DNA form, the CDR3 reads TGCGCCAGCAGCTTGGGGAACGGAAGGGATGGAAACACCATATATTTT.